These 28 T cell receptor beta chains were all obtained from the same sample, sequenced in a study of cytomegalovirus exposure and HLA in healthy donors (dated 2017 in TCRdb). The library was generated by the immunoSEQ multiplex PCR assay. For the multiplex PCR, a mixture combining 60 forward primers for TCR Vbeta segments and 13 reverse primers for TCR Jbeta segments was used. This is the immuneACCESS table as TCRdb keeps it, with only in-frame sequences that have V and J called. A part of the clones is gone; compared with another copy, unresolved V genes explain less than half, and the rest is unexplained. The sample yields around 100,000 clones; around 60% were counted once. Clones ranked in the top ten supply over 4% of the sample. Sequenced: PBMCs. These receptors originate from a human donor in good health.

The rearrangement uses TRBV6-1 and TRBJ2-7, with a weak D call TRBD2 (6 bases). V was pared by 4 bases and J by 3 bases, with 10 bases between. CDR1 is MNHNS and CDR2 is SASEGT in the germline V gene. CDR3 length equals 13 residues. CDR3 nucleotides: TGTGCCAGCAGTGCGGGACTGCGCTACGAGCAGTACTTC. Translating it yields CASSAGLRYEQYF.

The rearrangement joins TRBV6-5 to TRBJ1-2; D is undetermined. Germline lookup yields CDR1 MNHEY and CDR2 SVGAGI. V was pared by 0 bases and J by 0 bases, with 11 bases between. CDR3 length equals 16 residues. The CDR3 DNA is TGTGCCAGCAGTTACTCCCATAGACTTACTAACTATGGCTACACCTTC. The encoded protein is CASSYSHRLTNYGYTF.

V usage is TRBV4-1 and J usage is TRBJ2-5; D is unresolved. Gene TRBJ2-7 matches the end of the DNA better, so the J call may be wrong. This CDR3 contains 14 residues. Germline-derived CDR1 and CDR2 are MGHRA and YSYEKL. CDR3 in DNA: TGCGCCAGCAGCCAAGATCCCGTACACTACGAGCAGTACTTC. Translation gives CASSQDPVHYEQYF.

Only a few counts were recorded for this clone. The chain employs TRBV11-3 and TRBJ1-5; the D gene is possibly TRBD1 (6 bases). The V gene's germline CDR1 is SGHNT and CDR2 YENEEA. V lost 1 base to trimming and J lost 0 bases, with 10 bases between them. The CDR3 has 16 amino acids. CDR3 in amino acids: CASSLGYRDSNQPQHF. The CDR3 nucleotides are TGTGCCAGCAGCTTAGGTTACAGGGATAGCAATCAGCCCCAGCATTTT.

V is TRBV19 and J is TRBJ1-5; 8 nucleotides match TRBD1. After removal of 5 bases from V and 4 bases from J, the junction contained 4 bases not matched to a gene. This CDR3 region has 14 residues. Looked up from germline, CDR1 is LNHDA and CDR2 is SQIVND (reference sequence). CDR3 DNA sequence: TGTGCCAGTAGTGTACAGGGGGGGAATCAGCCCCAGCATTTT. Its protein product is CASSVQGGNQPQHF.

The chain uses TRBV5-8 and TRBJ2-2, with D possibly being TRBD1 (6 bases). Germline CDR1 reads SGHTS; CDR2 reads YDEGEE. The germline V and J ends were trimmed by 4 bases and 0 bases, with 13 bases remaining between them. There are 16 residues in the CDR3. CDR3 bases: TGTGCCAGCAGCCATGGACAGACGACGAACACCGGGGAGCTGTTTTTT. Amino acid sequence: CASSHGQTTNTGELFF.

The V call is TRBV7-9, the J call TRBJ2-3; tentative D call: TRBD2 (5 bases). The V end was cut by 0 bases, the J end by 0 bases, with 13 bases between. Germline V gene sequence: CDR1 SEHNR, CDR2 FQNEAQ (reference sequence). The CDR3 is 17 residues long. In DNA, the CDR3 is TGTGCCAGCAGCTTAGCCCCAACTAGATCTAGCACAGATACGCAGTATTTT. This encodes CASSLAPTRSSTDTQYF. Looking up the rest from reference TRBV7-9 and TRBJ2-3 gives the full variable domain: DTGVSQNPRHKITKRGQNVTFRCDPISEHNRLYWYRQTLGQGPEFLTYFQNEAQLEKSRLLSDRFSAERPKGSFSTLEIQRTEQGDSAMYLCASSLAPTRSSTDTQYFGPGTRLTVL.

The rearrangement joins TRBV11-2 to TRBJ2-1; no clear D gene. The CDR3 is made up of 14 amino acids. Per germline, CDR1 SGHAT and CDR2 FQNNGV. The V and J ends lost 5 bases and 5 bases respectively, with 13 bases between them. The CDR3 loop is CASSQRGDHNEQFF. CDR3 nucleotides: TGTGCCAGCAGCCAAAGAGGAGACCACAATGAGCAGTTCTTC.

This sequence joins TRBV6-4 and TRBJ2-3; 9 bases match TRBD2. CDR1 is MRHNA and CDR2 is SNTAGT in the germline V gene. CDR3 length equals 16 residues. Unmatched junction bases numbered 4, after V lost 2 bases and J lost 1 base. CDR3 DNA: TGTGCCAGCAGTGACGTTGCGGGAGGGGGCACAGATACGCAGTATTTT. Translated: CASSDVAGGGTDTQYF.

This clone occurred a few times. The rearrangement uses TRBV7-9 and TRBJ1-2, with D hard to call. The V end lost 2 bases, the J end lost 6 bases, and 7 bases lay between the germline ends. There are 12 residues in the CDR3. Germline CDR1 is SEHNR and CDR2 is FQNEAQ (reference sequence). The CDR3 region is CASSLSGNGYTF. Written as DNA, the CDR3 is TGTGCCAGCAGCTTATCGGGGAATGGCTACACCTTC.

Only a few counts were recorded for this clone. The chain couples TRBV11-2 to TRBJ2-7; weak D call: TRBD1 (5 bases). Germline V CDR1 and CDR2: SGHAT, FQNNGV. This CDR3 region has 13 residues. V lost 5 bases, J lost 6 bases, and 14 bases lay in between. The CDR3 region has the DNA TGTGCCAGCAGCCGTTCAGGGAAAGGCGAGCAGTACTTC. Protein product: CASSRSGKGEQYF.

The chain combines TRBV2 with TRBJ2-7; 7 nucleotides agree with TRBD1. CDR3 length equals 16 residues. CDR1 is SNHLY and CDR2 is FYNNEI in the germline V gene. V dropped 2 bases and J dropped 3; count of bases not matched to a gene: 10. The CDR3 nucleotides are TGTGCCAGCAGTGAATTCACAGGGGAATACTTCTACGAGCAGTACTTC. Its translation: CASSEFTGEYFYEQYF.

This chain joins TRBV18 and TRBJ1-1; a possible D gene is TRBD1 (5 bases). V lost 3 bases and J lost 5, with 13 bases in between. The CDR3 is made up of 14 amino acids. The V gene's germline CDR1 is KGHSH and CDR2 LQKENI. The CDR3 nucleotides are TGTGCCAGCTCACCGGGAGGGGTGGGGACTGAAGCTTTCTTT. It specifies CASSPGGVGTEAFF.

The V and J genes are TRBV27 and TRBJ2-1, with D maybe TRBD1 (8 bases). The CDR3 is made up of 15 amino acids. In germline, CDR1 is MNHEY, CDR2 SMNVEV (reference sequence). The CDR3 reads CAEAGPDREWNEQFF. CDR3 DNA sequence: TGTGCAGAAGCGGGGCCGGACAGGGAATGGAATGAGCAGTTCTTC.

The chain recombines TRBV5-6 with TRBJ2-1; 9 bases align to TRBD1. J lost 8 bases, V lost 4 bases, and 13 bases had no gene match. The CDR3 length is 16 residues. Germline loops: CDR1 SGHDT, CDR2 YYEEEE. The CDR3 DNA follows: TGTGCCAGCAGCAAGAAACCGGGACAGGGCCCCCATGAGCAGTTCTTC. Translating it yields CASSKKPGQGPHEQFF.

The chain is built from TRBV4-1 and TRBJ1-1, with 8 bases lining up with TRBD1. The germline V gene has CDR1 MGHRA and CDR2 YSYEKL. The CDR3 has 15 residues. V was clipped by 2 bases and J by 5 bases; unmatched bases: 7. This chain's CDR3 is CASSQTGQGGTEAFF. CDR3 coding DNA: TGCGCCAGCAGCCAAACAGGACAGGGTGGGACTGAAGCTTTCTTT.

This sequence joins TRBV6-5 and TRBJ2-7, with a weak D call TRBD2 (5 bases). The V gene's germline CDR1 is MNHEY and CDR2 SVGAGI. V dropped 5 bases and J dropped 3 bases, with 11 bases sitting between them. This CDR3 is built from 13 residues. CDR3 loop: CASSVQRNYEQYF. The CDR3 coding sequence is TGTGCCAGCAGTGTACAGCGGAACTACGAGCAGTACTTC.

The rearrangement uses TRBV27 and TRBJ2-7; 9 positions agree with TRBD1. Trimming removed 6 bases from V and 3 bases from J; junction bases left unmatched: 3. This CDR3 contains 13 residues. Germline CDR1 MNHEY, CDR2 SMNVEV (reference sequence). The CDR3 nucleotides are TGTGCCAGCAGCCGGACAGGGGTCTACGAGCAGTACTTC. Amino acid sequence: CASSRTGVYEQYF.

V usage is TRBV28 and J usage is TRBJ2-5, with 9 nucleotides matching TRBD2. J was trimmed by 4 bases and V by 6 bases; bases with no gene match: 3. The germline V gene has CDR1 MDHEN and CDR2 SYDVKM. There are 13 residues in the CDR3. CDR3 protein: CASRILAGETQYF. The CDR3 DNA follows: TGTGCCAGCAGGATACTAGCGGGAGAGACCCAGTACTTC.

Only a few counts were recorded for this clone. The J gene is TRBJ1-1, the V gene TRBV28; a weak D match, TRBD1 (5 bases). Trimming stripped 2 bases from V and 4 bases from J, with 11 bases between. CDR3 size: 14 residues. Germline CDR1 is MDHEN and CDR2 is SYDVKM. In nucleotides, the CDR3 is TGTGCCAGCAGTTTACTTGGGGGGGGCACTGAAGCTTTCTTT. Protein: CASSLLGGGTEAFF.

This clone appeared a few times. V gene TRBV7-9 combines with J gene TRBJ2-1; D is possibly TRBD1 (6 bases). Trimming cost V 6 bases and J 4 bases, with 10 bases left between them. The CDR3 is 13 amino acids. Germline CDR1 reads SEHNR; CDR2 reads FQNEAQ (reference sequence). CDR3 loop: CASRGAGYNEQFF. The CDR3 DNA reads TGTGCCAGCAGGGGGGCAGGGTACAATGAGCAGTTCTTC. The entire variable domain, with the rest obtained from reference TRBV7-9 and TRBJ2-1, is as follows: DTGVSQNPRHKITKRGQNVTFRCDPISEHNRLYWYRQTLGQGPEFLTYFQNEAQLEKSRLLSDRFSAERPKGSFSTLEIQRTEQGDSAMYLCASRGAGYNEQFFGPGTRLTVL.

The chain is built from TRBV4-1 and TRBJ2-1; D possibly corresponds to TRBD1 (6 bases). Trimming took off 3 bases at V and 3 bases at J, with 15 bases between the two ends. Germline lookup yields CDR1 MGHRA and CDR2 YSYEKL. This CDR3 contains 16 residues. The CDR3 DNA sequence: TGCGCCAGCAGCCAGCCGGAGACAGGCTACTACAATGAGCAGTTCTTC. It encodes CASSQPETGYYNEQFF.

The V call is TRBV18, the J call TRBJ1-5; TRBD1 is a possible D gene (6 bases). The germline CDR1 and CDR2 sequences are KGHSH and LQKENI. The CDR3 sequence is 14 residues long. Trimming took 4 bases from V and 7 from J, leaving 14 bases between them. The chain's CDR3 is CASSQLQGGQPQHF. Here the CDR3 DNA reads TGTGCCAGCTCACAATTACAGGGTGGGCAGCCCCAGCATTTT. Full variable domain (outside the CDR3, taken from reference TRBV18 and TRBJ1-5): NAGVMQNPRHLVRRRGQEARLRCSPMKGHSHVYWYRQLPEEGLKFMVYLQKENIIDESGMPKERFSAEFPKEGPSILRIQQVVRGDSAAYFCASSQLQGGQPQHFGDGTRLSIL.

The chain links TRBV9 to TRBJ2-3; no reliable D call. Germline V gene sequence: CDR1 SGDLS, CDR2 YYNGEE. Trimming left V 4 bases short and J 3 bases short, with 15 bases between. The CDR3 spans 15 residues. The CDR3 coding sequence is TGTGCCAGCAGCTTGACCCCGGCGGTTACAGATACGCAGTATTTT. As protein: CASSLTPAVTDTQYF.

This sequence joins TRBV15 and TRBJ1-4; 7 bases agree with TRBD1. This CDR3 comprises 15 residues. J was trimmed by 11 bases and V by 1 base; bases with no gene match: 10. Germline V gene lookup returns CDR1 LNHNV and CDR2 YYDKDF (reference sequence). This chain's CDR3 is CATSRVEQGRRKLFF. In DNA form, the CDR3 reads TGTGCCACCAGCAGAGTAGAACAGGGGAGAAGGAAACTGTTTTTT.

This clone was counted a few times. The chain has TRBV7-9 and TRBJ2-1, with TRBD2 identical over 9 bases. Germline V gene lookup returns CDR1 SEHNR and CDR2 FQNEAQ (reference sequence). With 4 bases clipped from V and 0 bases from J, the junction kept 7 bases outside the gene matches. The CDR3 extends over 17 amino acids. Here the CDR3 DNA reads TGTGCCAGCAGCTCTAGCCTTAGCGGGAGCTCCTACAATGAGCAGTTCTTC. This translates into CASSSSLSGSSYNEQFF.

This chain joins TRBV25-1 and TRBJ1-1; TRBD1 agrees at 8 bases. The trim removed 4 bases at V and 4 bases at J, leaving 8 bases unmatched. The CDR3 has 15 amino acids. Germline CDR1 and CDR2: MGHDK and SYGVNS. The CDR3 DNA is TGTGCCAGCAGTGGGACAGGGTCCAGAGCCACTGAAGCTTTCTTT. It yields the protein CASSGTGSRATEAFF.

The CDR3 region is CASSIAGRSYGYTF. CDR3 sequence (DNA): TGTGCCAGTAGTATAGCAGGGAGGTCCTATGGCTACACCTTC. The genes are TRBV19 and TRBJ1-2; D is possibly TRBD1 (5 bases). The germline CDR1 and CDR2 sequences are LNHDA and SQIVND (reference sequence). With 1 base removed from V and 4 bases from J, the gap between germline ends came to 10 bases. The CDR3 length is 14 residues. The whole variable domain, remainder taken from reference TRBV19 and TRBJ1-2, is DGGITQSPKYLFRKEGQNVTLSCEQNLNHDAMYWYRQDPGQGLRLIYYSQIVNDFQKGDIAEGYSVSREKKESFPLTVTSAQKNPTAFYLCASSIAGRSYGYTFGSGTRLTVV.